The T cell receptor (beta chain) described here comes from a study of response to subunit inactivated influenza vaccine. Trimming took off 4 bases at V and 0 bases at J, with 10 bases between the two ends. Per germline, CDR1 ENHRY and CDR2 SYGVKD. The CDR3 totals 15 residues. TCRdb reprocessed the RT-PCR reads with MiXCR, giving one entry per CDR3 protein. The data show more than 450,000 distinct CDR3 sequences, around 10% seen once. These data are also associated with another study on T cells expressing NK-cell markers. That study reports: Libraries used 5'RACE template switching adding universal primer site and UMIs. Researchers report these clonotypes also headed the CD3+CD56-NKG2C+ fraction in a handful of donors.

The sequenced sample was PBMCs from blood, obtained on the day of vaccination. This receptor was obtained from a man aged 50-60 years who received an inactivated influenza vaccine. The chain couples TRBV10-3 to TRBJ2-1; weak D call: TRBD1 (5 bases). The CDR3, as DNA: TGTGCCATCAGTGTGGACACCAGCTCCTACAATGAGCAGTTCTTC. It specifies CAISVDTSSYNEQFF.